A selection of T cell receptor beta chains follows, all from one sample in a study of PD-1 blockade in classical Hodgkin lymphoma. The method was immunoSEQ multiplex PCR; TCRdb's version includes in-frame clones alone and lacks a portion of them. Found here are 25,000 to 35,000 clones, roughly 94% of them singletons; the top ten hold about 2.3%. The sample consisted of peripheral blood mononuclear cells (PBMCs). These receptors all come from a human donor with classical Hodgkin lymphoma. Each CDR3 is given with its conserved first and last residue. A D gene is named only where the DNA matches it firmly. Only some rows state a clone size, as once, few, many or a class for expanded clones.

V gene,clone size,D gene,J gene,CDR3 DNA,CDR3 protein
TRBV15,NA,TRBD1,TRBJ1-4,TGTGCCACCAGCAGAATTCCGGGACAGGGCGGGGAAAAACTGTTTTTT,CATSRIPGQGGEKLFF
TRBV5-4,NA,NA,TRBJ2-7,TGTGCCAGCTCTTTCAAAAAACAGGGCCGCTACGAGCAGTACTTC,CASSFKKQGRYEQYF
TRBV7-9,NA,NA,TRBJ2-5,TGTGCCAGCAGCTTCCCGGCCAAGAGAGAGACCCAGTACTTC,CASSFPAKRETQYF
TRBV28,NA,TRBD2,TRBJ2-7,TGTGCCAGCCGTTATTCGCTGGGAAAGGGACTAGCGGGAGGTGTAACATACGAGCAGTACTTC,CASRYSLGKGLAGGVTYEQYF
TRBV6-5,NA,NA,TRBJ1-1,TGTGCCAGCAGTTACGGGGGCACTGAAGCTTTCTTT,CASSYGGTEAFF
TRBV30,few,NA,TRBJ1-1,TGTGCCTGGACCAGGCGTGAAGCTTTCTTT,CAWTRREAFF
TRBV27,NA,NA,TRBJ1-6,TGTGCCAGCAGTACGTCAGGGGCACGGGACCATAATTCACCCCTCCACTTT,CASSTSGARDHNSPLHF
TRBV19,NA,TRBD1,TRBJ1-1,TGTGCCAGCACCCCAGGGGGCCTGTATGGGACTGAAGCTTTCTTT,CASTPGGLYGTEAFF
TRBV29-1,NA,TRBD1,TRBJ1-4,TGCAGCGTTGGACAGGGAACGACTAATGAAAAACTGTTTTTT,CSVGQGTTNEKLFF
TRBV28,NA,NA,TRBJ2-5,TGTGCCAGCAGCTTCAGGACGGTCCAAGAGACCCAGTACTTC,CASSFRTVQETQYF
TRBV5-1,NA,NA,TRBJ1-6,TGCGCCAGCTCAGCTTGGACGGGCTCACCCCTCCACTTT,CASSAWTGSPLHF
TRBV27,NA,TRBD1,TRBJ1-2,TGTGCCAGCGGGGGGACAGGCCCATATGGCTACACCTTC,CASGGTGPYGYTF
TRBV2,NA,NA,TRBJ2-1,TGTGCCAGCAGTGAAGTATCTTCCTACAATGAGCAGTTCTTC,CASSEVSSYNEQFF
TRBV4-1,NA,NA,TRBJ2-1,TGCGCCAGCAGCCAAGTCATCGGTCAGGGCTACAATGAGCAGTTCTTC,CASSQVIGQGYNEQFF
TRBV5-1,NA,TRBD1,TRBJ1-2,TGCGCCAGCATCCTAAACCCTGCTACGCGGGGCAGGGGGCCCCGAGGTGGCTACACCTTC,CASILNPATRGRGPRGGYTF
TRBV2,NA,NA,TRBJ2-5,TGTGCCAGCAGTAAGGTCGAGGAGACCCAGTACTTC,CASSKVEETQYF
TRBV2,few,NA,TRBJ2-7,TGTGCCAGCAGTGAGTTCGCAGGACACTCCTACGAGCAGTACTTC,CASSEFAGHSYEQYF
TRBV7-6,NA,NA,TRBJ1-1,TGTGCCAGCAGCCCTAACGCAGGGGCGGGAACTGAAGCTTTCTTT,CASSPNAGAGTEAFF
TRBV9,NA,TRBD1,TRBJ2-1,TGTGCCAGCAGCGTAGTTGCAGGGGGCGATGAGCAGTTCTTC,CASSVVAGGDEQFF
TRBV11-2,NA,NA,TRBJ2-5,TGTGCCAGCAGCTTAGTTTCCCGTGGGGAGACCCAGTACTTC,CASSLVSRGETQYF
TRBV5-1,NA,TRBD2,TRBJ2-3,TGCGCCAGCAGATGGCGGGAGGAATCAGATACGCAGTATTTT,CASRWREESDTQYF
TRBV7-7,NA,NA,TRBJ2-5,TGTGCTAGCAGCTGGGCGGGATCCCAAGAGACCCAGTACTTC,CASSWAGSQETQYF
TRBV7-9,NA,TRBD1,TRBJ2-5,TGTGCCAGCAGCCCCCGGGACAGGGTCTTCGGGACCCAGTACTTC,CASSPRDRVFGTQYF
TRBV11-2,NA,NA,TRBJ2-3,TGTGCCAGCAGCTTAATTACCAAAACAGGACGGGGGACAAATACGCAGTATTTT,CASSLITKTGRGTNTQYF
TRBV6-6,once,NA,TRBJ1-2,TGTGCCAGCAGTTCCAGCCCGGGTGGCTACTATGGCTACACCTTC,CASSSSPGGYYGYTF
TRBV28,NA,NA,TRBJ1-5,TGTGCCAGCAGTTTTTCAGGGGCCAATCAGCCCCAGCATTTT,CASSFSGANQPQHF
TRBV11-2,NA,NA,TRBJ2-5,TGTGCCAGCAGTGCTCGCTGGACGAGTGAGACCCAGTACTTC,CASSARWTSETQYF
TRBV28,NA,TRBD2,TRBJ2-7,TGTGCCAGCTCCTATACTCCTTGGACTAGCGGCTCCTACGAGCAGTACTTC,CASSYTPWTSGSYEQYF
TRBV19,NA,NA,TRBJ1-1,TGTGCCAGTAGTAGGACAGCGGTGAACACTGAAGCTTTCTTT,CASSRTAVNTEAFF
TRBV20-1,NA,NA,TRBJ2-3,TGCAGTGCCCTCTCTACAGATACGCAGTATTTT,CSALSTDTQYF
TRBV29-1,NA,TRBD1,TRBJ2-5,TGCAGCGTTGAAGGCACAGGGGGAAGCGAAGAGACCCAGTACTTC,CSVEGTGGSEETQYF
TRBV7-2,NA,NA,TRBJ2-5,TGTGCCAGCAATTGGGGGGGGCGGGAGACCCAGTACTTC,CASNWGGRETQYF
TRBV4-2,NA,NA,TRBJ1-5,TGTGCCAGCAGCTTGGCCGGGGGCAATCAGCCCCAGCATTTT,CASSLAGGNQPQHF
TRBV2,NA,TRBD1,TRBJ2-3,TGTGCCAGCAGTTTTCAGGGGGTGGCAGATACGCAGTATTTT,CASSFQGVADTQYF
TRBV4-1,few,NA,TRBJ1-6,TGCGCCAGCAGCCAGGGTAGGGGAGGAGATTCACCCCTCCACTTT,CASSQGRGGDSPLHF
TRBV7-9,NA,NA,TRBJ2-5,TGTGCCAGCAGCTGGACCGCAGGCCTCAGGGAGACCCAGTACTTC,CASSWTAGLRETQYF
TRBV18,few,TRBD1,TRBJ1-4,TGTGCCAGCTCACTAACAGGGGGCAATGAAAAACTGTTTTTT,CASSLTGGNEKLFF
TRBV5-1,NA,TRBD2,TRBJ2-7,TGCGCCAGCAGCTTGGCGGGGCTAGCGGTATACGAGCAGTACTTC,CASSLAGLAVYEQYF
TRBV10-3,NA,NA,TRBJ2-1,TGTGCCACCAAGGACGGCCACCTCTACAATGAGCAGTTCTTC,CATKDGHLYNEQFF
TRBV9,NA,NA,TRBJ1-1,TGTGCCAGCAGCGTAGCTGCTGTGAACACTGAAGCTTTCTTT,CASSVAAVNTEAFF
TRBV28,once,TRBD1,TRBJ1-4,TGTGCCAGCAGTTTTATGAATGCGGGGACAGGGTATGAAAAACTGTTTTTT,CASSFMNAGTGYEKLFF
TRBV18,NA,TRBD2,TRBJ2-1,TGTGCCAGCTCACCACGGGAGGGGACTAGCGGGAGTAATGAGCAGTTCTTC,CASSPREGTSGSNEQFF
TRBV10-3,NA,TRBD2,TRBJ2-3,TGTGCCATCAGTGAGGGACTAGCGGGAGTTGGCCCCGATACGCAGTATTTT,CAISEGLAGVGPDTQYF
TRBV27,NA,TRBD1,TRBJ1-1,TGTGCCAGCACCCGACAGGGGGGAAACACTGAAGCTTTCTTT,CASTRQGGNTEAFF
TRBV27,NA,NA,TRBJ2-3,TGTGCCAGCGGGCAGCGGGGCACAGATACGCAGTATTTT,CASGQRGTDTQYF
TRBV10-3,NA,TRBD2,TRBJ2-3,TGTGCCATCAGGAGACTGACTAGCGGGGGACATACTAGCACAGATACGCAGTATTTT,CAIRRLTSGGHTSTDTQYF
TRBV5-5,NA,NA,TRBJ1-6,TGTGCCAGCAGCTTGTACAGGGCAAGCTCCTATAATTCACCCCTCCACTTT,CASSLYRASSYNSPLHF
TRBV18,NA,TRBD2,TRBJ2-5,TGTGCCAGCTCCCCCCTGCTGACGGGGGGGCGGGGAGAGACCCAGTACTTC,CASSPLLTGGRGETQYF
TRBV28,NA,NA,TRBJ1-5,TGTGCCAGCAGTTTAGCGGACAGATATCAGCCCCAGCATTTT,CASSLADRYQPQHF